The table lists the clone carrying this TCR beta chain with a count of one. Its specificity is not known. Profiling relied on immunoSEQ multiplex PCR, and the TCRdb table lists in-frame clones only, not all of them. The sample lists 2 million to 2.5 million clones, 90% to 95% occurring once. This entry comes from a study of shared clonotypes between healthy human individuals. The CDR3 length is 14 residues. Trimming shortened V by 0 bases and J by 4 bases, and 10 bases separated the two germline ends. Germline V gene sequence: CDR1 SGHNT, CDR2 YENEEA. General study findings and limits: With few donors, the genetic and exposure-history diversity represented was limited.

Positively selected for CCR7, the CD45RO-negative cells used as naive CD8 cells excluded terminally differentiated effector memory CD45RA+ cells. Every one of the donors was a Caucasian adult that lived in Nashville, Tennessee. This rearrangement joins TRBV11-3 to TRBJ2-7; D not certain. Sequenced material: naive CD8+ T cells from PBMCs. This sequence originates from a young man in good health. Some clones in this sample may be carry-over from other donors' samples. CDR3 nucleotides: TGTGCCAGCAGCTTAGAGGCGATAGGATACGAGCAGTACTTC. It specifies CASSLEAIGYEQYF. Full variable domain (remainder filled in from reference TRBV11-3 and TRBJ2-7): EAGVVQSPRYKIIEKKQPVAFWCNPISGHNTLYWYLQNLGQGPELLIRYENEEAVDDSQLPKDRFSAERLKGVDSTLKIQPAELGDSAVYLCASSLEAIGYEQYFGPGTRLTVT.